A selection of T cell receptor beta chains follows, all from one sample in a study of brain T cells in children with intractable seizures. TCRdb's copy holds only in-frame clones and misses some; the assay was immunoSEQ multiplex PCR. This sample yields under 400,000 clones, of which roughly 93% are seen a single time; 5.7% belongs to the top ten. Sequenced here: peripheral blood, sampled about 5 months after surgery. All receptors come from a boy less than two years old with tuberous sclerosis and intractable seizures. The CDR3 runs from the conserved cysteine through the conserved F or W. Each record gives: CDR3 length, J gene, clone size, V gene, D gene, CDR3 protein, CDR3 DNA. The D gene is left open where the match is weak. Size is stated for part of the rows, as once, few or many counts, or as a class when the clone is expanded.

>15|TRBJ1-6|-|TRBV9|-
CASSVVSSYNSPLHF
TGTGCCAGCAGCGTAGTCAGCTCCTATAATTCACCCCTCCACTTT
>13|TRBJ1-2|-|TRBV5-1|TRBD1
CASSLDRAYGYTF
TGCGCCAGCAGCCTTGACAGGGCCTATGGCTACACCTTC
>16|TRBJ2-4|-|TRBV7-6|TRBD2
CASSLSSAGLGDIQYF
TGTGCCAGCAGCTTATCCTCCGCGGGACTAGGGGACATTCAGTACTTC
>17|TRBJ1-3|-|TRBV3-1/TRBV3-2|-
CASSQDRSANSGNTIYF
TGTGCCAGCAGCCAAGACAGGTCAGCTAACTCTGGAAACACCATATATTTT
>13|TRBJ1-2|once|TRBV19|TRBD1
CASRDRVNYGYTF
TGTGCCAGTAGGGACAGGGTTAACTATGGCTACACCTTC
>15|TRBJ2-7|-|TRBV4-2|TRBD1
CASSQKPGGRDEQYF
TGTGCCAGCAGCCAGAAGCCAGGGGGCAGAGACGAGCAGTACTTC
>14|TRBJ2-1|-|TRBV7-9|TRBD2
CASSLLAAHNEQFF
TGTGCCAGCAGCCTCCTAGCGGCTCACAATGAGCAGTTCTTC
>16|TRBJ2-7|-|TRBV18|-
CASSPYVRHPGLEQYF
TGTGCCAGCTCACCATACGTTAGGCACCCGGGCCTCGAGCAGTACTTC
>12|TRBJ1-2|-|TRBV12-3/TRBV12-4|-
CASAGDVGGYTF
TGTGCCTCCGCAGGGGACGTTGGGGGCTACACCTTC
>12|TRBJ1-1|-|TRBV11-1|-
CASSPQPTEAFF
TGTGCCAGCAGCCCCCAGCCCACTGAAGCTTTCTTT
>17|TRBJ1-4|-|TRBV10-3|-
CAISERQEIGFNEKLFF
TGTGCCATCAGTGAGCGACAGGAAATAGGGTTCAATGAAAAACTGTTTTTT
>15|TRBJ1-6|-|TRBV6-5|TRBD1
CASSETGEGNSPLHF
TGTGCCAGCAGCGAGACAGGGGAGGGCAATTCACCCCTCCACTTT
>16|TRBJ2-3|once|TRBV6-5|TRBD2
CASSYLSGDRTDTQYF
TGTGCCAGCAGTTACCTTAGCGGGGACCGCACAGATACGCAGTATTTT
>15|TRBJ2-5|-|TRBV11-2|-
CASSLEAMVQETQYF
TGTGCCAGCAGCTTAGAGGCTATGGTGCAAGAGACCCAGTACTTC
>14|TRBJ2-5|-|TRBV19|TRBD2
CATRPGLTQETQYF
TGTGCCACTAGGCCGGGACTAACACAAGAGACCCAGTACTTC
>18|TRBJ2-1|-|TRBV5-1|TRBD2
CASSLKGLAGGPGNEQFF
TGCGCCAGCAGCTTAAAGGGACTAGCGGGAGGGCCGGGGAATGAGCAGTTCTTC
>16|TRBJ2-2|-|TRBV14|TRBD2
CASSRLAGGPAGELFF
TGTGCCAGCAGCCGGCTAGCGGGAGGGCCTGCCGGGGAGCTGTTTTTT
>13|TRBJ2-3|-|TRBV11-2|-
CASSLPALGAQYF
TGTGCCAGCAGCTTACCCGCTTTAGGTGCGCAGTATTTT
>14|TRBJ2-7|-|TRBV5-1|-
CASSSESQGSEQYF
TGCGCCAGCAGCTCCGAATCACAGGGAAGCGAGCAGTACTTC
>13|TRBJ2-7|-|TRBV6-5|TRBD2
CASSQTSGYEQYF
TGTGCCAGCAGCCAGACTAGCGGATACGAGCAGTACTTC
>15|TRBJ2-1|once|TRBV2|-
CASSDRLPSYNEQFF
TGTGCCAGCAGTGACCGACTTCCCTCCTACAATGAGCAGTTCTTC
>14|TRBJ1-5|-|TRBV28|TRBD1
CASSVTGGNQPQHF
TGTGCCAGCAGTGTCACAGGGGGCAATCAGCCCCAGCATTTT
>15|TRBJ2-2|once|TRBV24-1|TRBD1
CATTFRGPDTGELFF
TGTGCCACCACCTTCAGGGGGCCGGACACCGGGGAGCTGTTTTTT
>15|TRBJ1-1|-|TRBV28|-
CASSFSGAGNTEAFF
TGTGCCAGCAGTTTTTCAGGGGCTGGGAACACTGAAGCTTTCTTT
>15|TRBJ1-3|-|TRBV7-9|-
CASSLLQNSGNTIYF
TGTGCCAGCAGCTTATTGCAAAACTCTGGAAACACCATATATTTT
>16|TRBJ2-1|-|TRBV24-1|TRBD2
CATSEPSGSIYNEQFF
TGTGCCACCAGTGAGCCTAGCGGGTCCATCTACAATGAGCAGTTCTTC
>17|TRBJ2-2|-|TRBV12-1|-
CASSPRTSGGETGELFF
TGTGCCAGCAGTCCCCGGACTAGCGGGGGGGAGACCGGGGAGCTGTTTTTT